The entry that follows covers one T cell receptor (beta chain) sequence. Which antigen it targets is not known. The data originate from a study of cytomegalovirus exposure and HLA in healthy donors (dated by TCRdb to about 2017). Study-level background: According to an earlier analysis of around 600 of the donors, roughly 180 million T cells yielded 95 million to 140 million unique TCR beta sequences and 276 Gb of sequence data. An early release covering roughly 600 HLA-typed donors comprised about 310 gigabases of sequencing data and tens of millions of unique TCR sequences. The genetic ancestry cluster associated with self-reported Caucasian donors included about 84% of the approximately 410 genotyped donors. The aim of the study was to test whether cataloging public T cell receptors could identify signatures of past pathogen exposure. The study profiled the T cell repertoires of hundreds of subjects by immunosequencing and related them to cytomegalovirus serostatus. Along with the approximately 700-subject first cohort, a separate validation cohort of 120 different subjects was used. The study combined high-throughput TCR immunosequencing, statistical association of individual TCRs with disease status, and machine learning to predict cytomegalovirus infection status. In a later analysis, previously published TCR beta repertoires from 550 to 750 donors were re-analyzed and high-resolution HLA genotyping was added so that TCR occurrence patterns could be studied. In the later analysis, no new phenotypic data were used to find candidate immune exposures; instead, reliance was placed on TCR beta sequences and their occurrence across donors. To decide whether each TCR beta V gene segment behaved as functional or pseudogenic, an earlier analysis of 587 of the donors relied on high-throughput TCR beta sequencing. Donor age, sex, ethnicity and CMV serostatus were collected together with the repertoire data. Genome-wide SNP genotypes for about three fifths of the roughly 670 donors were used in a later genetic analysis, which treated that subset as a discovery cohort. Every repertoire in the discovery cohort had been generated on one and the same sequencing platform. HLA typing covered class I and class II loci at four-digit resolution. Typing coverage differed by locus: A, B, C, DRB1 and DQB1 were typed in roughly 620-630 donors, DQA1 in 500 to 550, DPA1 in some 570, and DPB1 in around 440. Several DR-DQ haplotypes were handled as single units for association and clustering, since linkage in the cohort was strong. Among around 400 genotyped donors of the cohort, an average of around 220,000 unique TCR beta nucleotide sequences was sequenced per donor, of which roughly 17% were non-productive. What the study reported, not specific to this receptor: In a later analysis, several top co-occurrence clusters were reported to appear linked to parvovirus B19, influenza, CMV and Epstein-Barr virus. Because some donors lacked HLA typing at each locus, the association tests relied only on the typed subset. When HLA alleles, especially DR and DQ, strongly co-occurred, attributing TCR associations to individual alleles was difficult. According to the authors, the approach could potentially be generalized to other disease states and immunological phenotypes. The study listed around 160 TCR beta chains as associated with cytomegalovirus. The classifier was reported to diagnose cytomegalovirus status with high specificity and sensitivity in both the original and validation cohorts. A group of highly shared sequence variants was considered likely to be a technical artifact of the sequencing pipeline. Immune exposure information for the cohort was limited to CMV serostatus. An earlier analysis of approximately 570 of the donors showed that most TCR beta V segments appeared in productive rearrangements either about 87% or about 30% of the time, which broadly matched IMGT annotations. Because counts were too low, roughly 18 rarely observed V segments, including chromosome 9 orphons, were left out of the earlier analysis of a few hundred of the donors. In a later analysis, TCR association rates were found to vary across HLA loci, with the most associated TCRs seen for DRB1 alleles and the fewest for HLA-C alleles. Correlated functional status among segregating V segments might be attributable to linkage disequilibrium, but an unknown experimental factor could not be ruled out. According to a later genetic analysis, donors in an Asian-associated ancestry cluster had fewer N-insertions in productive TCRs than the roughly 700-donor mean. A further reported finding was that TCR beta sequences accurately predicted the HLA-A and HLA-B alleles for most subjects in the first cohort. A later analysis found that HLA-associated TCR beta chains were more clonally expanded and had lower generation probabilities than equally common non-associated chains. Some IMGT-functional V segments, including TRBV6-2 and TRBV6-3, could not be told apart with the 87-base-pair reads, so those segments were excluded. In vitro tests confirmed that a few of the cytomegalovirus-associated TCR beta chains recognize cytomegalovirus antigens. The cohort was sequenced for TCR beta chains only, and without alpha or paired-chain data the features that could be detected were limited. Specific HLA alleles were associated with roughly 16,000 TCR beta sequences at a false discovery rate of 0.05 in a later analysis. Most TCR sequences were seen in very few donors, while some public TCRs were found in many individuals. In a later genetic analysis, a missense DCLRE1C variant was associated with V-gene and J-gene trimming of TCR beta chains, and the association was replicated in an independent cohort. Sequencing depth was assumed to be roughly uniform across donors in the presence/absence analyses, though that assumption may not hold. In a later analysis, most CMV-associated TCR beta chains were found to appear HLA-restricted, with HLA associations seemingly driven largely by CMV exposure.

CDR1 and CDR2 are drawn from the germline V gene: MNHEY, SVGAGI. Measured from the cysteine to the phenylalanine, the CDR3 is 14 residues long. Only the CDR3 portion is preserved as DNA: 42 bases, with reading frame beginning at the first base. Cut back by 6 bases and 4 bases, the V and J ends lie 13 bases apart. The cohort consisted of approximately 670 healthy bone marrow donors. At the time of sampling, every cohort member was nominally healthy, though immune exposures that went unrecorded were likely present. The donor tested CMV seronegative, placing the donor among the 350 to 400 seronegative members of the cohort. Every donor gave a peripheral blood sample, and the peripheral blood mononuclear cells from that sample were used for TCR beta sequencing. Genomic DNA extraction from the blood cell samples was performed with the Qiagen DNeasy Blood Extraction Kit. To prepare the library, the immunoSEQ multiplex PCR assay was applied. The multiplex PCR relied on a mix of 60 forward primers for TCR Vbeta segments and 13 reverse primers for TCR Jbeta segments. The CDR3 region of rearranged TCR beta genes was amplified from genomic DNA with a multiplex PCR assay. The amplified TCR beta libraries were sequenced on the Illumina HiSeq System as 87-base-pair reads. From the authors' description of their analysis: In a later analysis, roughly 80 million unique TCR beta chains were counted across the roughly 610 repertoires, and roughly 11 million of these chains were shared by at least two donors. Raw reads were error-corrected and collapsed into unique sequences by a nearest-neighbor algorithm in which closely related sequences were merged to remove PCR and sequencing errors. CDR3 sequences were aligned to IMGT reference sequences to assign V, D and J gene segments. Each retained sequence needed at least a six-nucleotide match to both a V gene segment and a J gene segment. Rearrangements were classified as productive when the CDR3 lacked stop codons and remained in frame with V and J, and all other rearrangements were classified as non-productive. CDR3 was defined by IMGT convention, running from the second conserved V-encoded cysteine to the conserved J-encoded phenylalanine. The earlier analysis of roughly 590 of the donors excluded any sequence lacking an unambiguous match to a single V gene segment. An earlier analysis of 587 of the donors called V segments functional above 56.7% productive rearrangements and segregating when the between-donor standard deviation exceeded 5%. A statistical classification framework was built to diagnose cytomegalovirus status from the catalog of TCR beta chain sequences. V and J gene assignment, in a later analysis, came from comparing TCR nucleotide sequences with IMGT/GENE-DB human TR gene sequences. Using the TCRdist pipeline, a later analysis assigned CDR3 sequences along with most-parsimonious VDJ recombination scenarios. In a later analysis, each TCR beta chain was defined by its CDR3 amino acid sequence together with its V-gene family, and reads lacking a unique V-gene family were excluded. As a way to deal with suspected cross-contamination and a sequencing artifact, a later analysis dropped 450 to 600 nucleotide sequences that were highly shared and had low generation probability. For each public chain, a later analysis derived a clonal expansion index from normalized ranks of inferred template counts within each repertoire. Generation probabilities in a later analysis came from a VDJ recombination model fitted to out-of-frame rearrangements, and those results were checked against IGoR. In a later analysis, TCR-TCR, TCR-HLA and TCR-CMV co-occurrence was scored with hypergeometric tests, and a repertoire-size bias correction was applied to TCR pairs. To estimate false discovery rates, a later analysis permuted the HLA or CMV assignments 20 times. In a later analysis, co-occurring TCRs were grouped with DBSCAN, and TCRdist sequence similarity was added when clustering was performed within HLA-allele-positive subsets. Repertoires with fewer than 30,000 or more than 120,000 public chains, plus five repertoires with anomalous nucleotide sharing, were excluded from co-occurrence clustering. TCRdb holds this immuneACCESS table with in-frame rearrangements only. Some clones are missing; in checked studies, unresolved V genes explain under half, and the rest has no known cause. From that table come the V and J calls and clone size; the DNA was used to work out D and trimming. The data table for this sample lists approximately 82,000 clones. The ten largest make up over 1.2% of the sample.

Input material: PBMCs. The V and J segments used are TRBV6-5 and TRBJ1-3; the D gene is unclear. The clonotype was recovered from a woman aged 55-70 years in good health and CMV-seronegative. The sequenced DNA: TGTGCCAGCAGCTCTCCCCCGCTAGGAAACACCATATATTTT. It translates to CASSSPPLGNTIYF.